The clone carrying this T cell receptor beta chain came up many times. Antigen specificity is unknown. Arm-PCR with iRepertoire HTBI primers amplified the CDR3 regions for these TCR beta libraries. TCRdb independently ran MiXCR on the multiplex PCR reads; one entry per CDR3 protein. The table shows approximately 250,000 distinct CDR3 sequences, with around 17% occurring only once. Trimming shortened V by 4 bases and J by 2 bases, and 11 bases separated the two germline ends. CDR3 size: 14 residues. Germline V gene sequence: CDR1 MNHNS, CDR2 SASEGT. These data belong to a study of regulatory T cells in long-lasting Graves disease. Study results and caveats: Not thyroid tissue but only peripheral blood was studied.

The sample's time point: newly diagnosed GD, antithyroid drugs for less than 3 months. PBMCs provided the RNA from which the TCR library was made. Here the sequenced sample was peripheral blood mononuclear cells (PBMCs), taken at new diagnosis, from a patient treated with antithyroid drugs. The source is a female donor with Graves disease. The V gene is TRBV6-1, the J gene TRBJ2-5; D is unclear. The DNA for the CDR3 is TGTGCCAGCAGTGCCCGGACGGTACAAGAGACCCAGTACTTC. This codes for CASSARTVQETQYF.